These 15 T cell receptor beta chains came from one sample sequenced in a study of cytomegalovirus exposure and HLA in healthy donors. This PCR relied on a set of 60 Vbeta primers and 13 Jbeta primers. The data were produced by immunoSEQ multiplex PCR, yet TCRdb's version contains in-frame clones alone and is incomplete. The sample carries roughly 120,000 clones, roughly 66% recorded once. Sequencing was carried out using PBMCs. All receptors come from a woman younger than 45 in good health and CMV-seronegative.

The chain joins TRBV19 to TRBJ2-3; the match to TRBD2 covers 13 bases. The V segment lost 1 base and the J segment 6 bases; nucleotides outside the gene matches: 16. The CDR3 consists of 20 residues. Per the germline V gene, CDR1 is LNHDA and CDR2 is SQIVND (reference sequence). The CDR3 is CASSIVGPGPGLAGTDTQYF. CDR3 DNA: TGTGCCAGTAGTATAGTTGGTCCCGGTCCGGGACTAGCGGGAACTGATACGCAGTATTTT.

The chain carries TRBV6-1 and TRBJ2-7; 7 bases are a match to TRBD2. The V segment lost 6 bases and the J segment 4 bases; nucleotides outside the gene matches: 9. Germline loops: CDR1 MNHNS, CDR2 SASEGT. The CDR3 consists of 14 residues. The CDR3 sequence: CASSQLGGGYEQYF. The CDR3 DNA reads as TGTGCCAGCAGCCAGTTGGGGGGAGGGTACGAGCAGTACTTC.

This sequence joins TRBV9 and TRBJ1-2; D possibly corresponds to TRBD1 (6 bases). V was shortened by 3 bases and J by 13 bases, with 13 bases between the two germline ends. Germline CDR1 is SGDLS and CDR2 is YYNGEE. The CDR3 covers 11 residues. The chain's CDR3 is CASSAAGQRTF. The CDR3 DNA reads TGTGCCAGCAGCGCGGCTGGACAGCGCACCTTC.

CDR3 amino acids: CASKGPGQPQHF. As DNA, the CDR3 is TGTGCCAGCAAGGGGCCCGGACAGCCCCAGCATTTT. The chain has TRBV6-1 and TRBJ1-5; maybe TRBD1 (5 bases). The CDR3 is 12 residues long. CDR1 is MNHNS and CDR2 is SASEGT in the germline V gene. Between the trimmed V and J ends, which lost 7 bases and 7 bases, there was a span of 11 bases.

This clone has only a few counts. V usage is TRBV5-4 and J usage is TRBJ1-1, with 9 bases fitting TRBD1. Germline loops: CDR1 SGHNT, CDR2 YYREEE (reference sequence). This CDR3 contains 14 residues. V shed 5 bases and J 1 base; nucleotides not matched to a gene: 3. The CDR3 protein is CASRTGGRNTEAFF. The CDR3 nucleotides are TGTGCCAGCAGAACAGGGGGCCGGAACACTGAAGCTTTCTTT.

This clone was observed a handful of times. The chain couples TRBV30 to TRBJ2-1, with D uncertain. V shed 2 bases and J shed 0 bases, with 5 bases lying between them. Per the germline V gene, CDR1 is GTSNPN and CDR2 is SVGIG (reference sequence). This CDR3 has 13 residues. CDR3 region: CAWSSFSYNEQFF. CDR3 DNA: TGTGCCTGGAGTTCATTCTCCTACAATGAGCAGTTCTTC.

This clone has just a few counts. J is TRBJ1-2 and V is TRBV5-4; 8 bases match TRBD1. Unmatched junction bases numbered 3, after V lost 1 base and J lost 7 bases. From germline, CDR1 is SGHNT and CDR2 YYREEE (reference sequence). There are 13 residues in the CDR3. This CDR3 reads CASSLQGAGGYTF. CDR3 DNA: TGTGCCAGCAGCTTGCAGGGGGCTGGTGGCTACACCTTC.

DNA for the CDR3: TGTGCCAGCAGTGAAGCCTCCGAGACCCAGTACTTC. Translating it yields CASSEASETQYF. This chain links TRBV2 with TRBJ2-5, with D unresolved. V lost 0 bases and J 5 bases, leaving 4 bases between the germline ends. The CDR3 covers 12 residues. The germline gives CDR1 SNHLY, CDR2 FYNNEI.

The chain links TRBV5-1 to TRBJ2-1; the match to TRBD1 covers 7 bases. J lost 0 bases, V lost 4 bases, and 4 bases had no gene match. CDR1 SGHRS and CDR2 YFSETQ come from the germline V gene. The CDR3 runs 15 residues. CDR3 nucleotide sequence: TGCGCCAGCAGCGAACAGGGGTCCTCCTACAATGAGCAGTTCTTC. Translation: CASSEQGSSYNEQFF.

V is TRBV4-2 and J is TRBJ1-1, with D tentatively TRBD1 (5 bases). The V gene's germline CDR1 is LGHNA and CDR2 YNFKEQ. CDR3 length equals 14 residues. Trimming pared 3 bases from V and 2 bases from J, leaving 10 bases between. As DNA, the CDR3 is TGTGCCAGCAGCCAGCAGACAGAAAACACTGAAGCTTTCTTT. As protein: CASSQQTENTEAFF.

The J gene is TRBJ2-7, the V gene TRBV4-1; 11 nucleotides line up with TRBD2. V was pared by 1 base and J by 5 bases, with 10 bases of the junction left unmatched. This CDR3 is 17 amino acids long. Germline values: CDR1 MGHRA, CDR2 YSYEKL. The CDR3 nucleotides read TGCGCCAGCAGCCAAGCCTTCCTTCAGACTAGCGGGAACGAGCAGTACTTC. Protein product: CASSQAFLQTSGNEQYF.

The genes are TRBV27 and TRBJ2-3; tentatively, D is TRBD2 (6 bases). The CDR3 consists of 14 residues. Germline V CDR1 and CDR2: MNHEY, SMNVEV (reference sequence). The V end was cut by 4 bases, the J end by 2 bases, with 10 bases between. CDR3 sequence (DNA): TGTGCCAGCAGTTGGGCTAGCGTCACAGATACGCAGTATTTT. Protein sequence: CASSWASVTDTQYF.

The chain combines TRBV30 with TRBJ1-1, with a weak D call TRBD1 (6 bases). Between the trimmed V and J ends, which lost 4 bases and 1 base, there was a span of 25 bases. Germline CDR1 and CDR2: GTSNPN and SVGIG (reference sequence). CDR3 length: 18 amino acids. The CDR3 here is CAWTYGALNRETNTEAFF. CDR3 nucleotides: TGTGCCTGGACCTATGGGGCCCTTAACAGGGAAACGAACACTGAAGCTTTCTTT.

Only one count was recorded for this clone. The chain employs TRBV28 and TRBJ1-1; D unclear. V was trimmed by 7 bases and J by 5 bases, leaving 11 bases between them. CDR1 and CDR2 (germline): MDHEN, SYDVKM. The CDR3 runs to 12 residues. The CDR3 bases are TGTGCCAGCACCCTAGGAGGTACTGAAGCTTTCTTT. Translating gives CASTLGGTEAFF.

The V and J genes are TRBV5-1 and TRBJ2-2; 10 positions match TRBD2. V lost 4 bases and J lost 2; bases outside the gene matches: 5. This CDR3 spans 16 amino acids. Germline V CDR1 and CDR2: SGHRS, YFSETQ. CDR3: CASSGGLAANTGELFF. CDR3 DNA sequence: TGCGCCAGCAGCGGCGGACTAGCGGCAAACACCGGGGAGCTGTTTTTT.